This T cell receptor beta chain was documented in a study of beta chain features in type 1 diabetes. Remarks on this clone: The antigen remains undetermined.

The whole isolated RNA underwent reverse transcription, so sequencing captured expressed TCRB transcripts. The data were produced by immunoSEQ multiplex PCR, yet TCRdb's version contains in-frame clones alone and is incomplete. The sample gives approximately 600,000 clones, roughly 12% of which show up once; roughly 0.11% is in the top ten. This CDR3 contains 16 residues. Trimming stripped 1 base from V and 2 bases from J, with 13 bases between. Germline V gene data show CDR1 as LGHNA and CDR2 as YSLEER. Study outcomes and limitations: Type 1 diabetes patients had moderately but significantly shorter TCRB CDR3s in all four CD4+ subsets. PCR could preferentially amplify shorter templates, alike in patients and controls. In the patient group, naive, central memory and Treg TCRB repertoires seemed more alike than in the healthy donor group.

The chain recombines TRBV4-3 with TRBJ2-3; D is uncertain. The source of this sequence is a man under 40 with type 1 diabetes. Sequenced material: naive CD4+ T cells from blood. CDR3 sequence reads: CASSQGVGGITDTQYF. CDR3 coding DNA: TGCGCCAGCAGCCAAGGGGTAGGCGGTATCACAGATACGCAGTATTTT.